A single sample gave rise to the 10 T cell receptor beta chains below, sequenced in a study of PD-L1 blockade in urothelial cancer. TCRdb keeps only in-frame clones here, not all; method: immunoSEQ multiplex PCR. Of more than 45,000 clones listed, around 87% are singletons. Sample: PBMCs, taken around atezolizumab (anti-PD-L1) treatment. Receptor source: a man between 60 and 75 years old with urothelial cancer.

The count of this clone is one. V is TRBV4-1 and J is TRBJ2-3, with 7 bases lining up with TRBD1. Looked up from germline, CDR1 is MGHRA and CDR2 is YSYEKL. V was clipped by 1 base and J by 0 bases; unmatched bases: 7. There are 17 residues in the CDR3. The CDR3 sequence: CASSQGQGYSSTDTQYF. In DNA form, the CDR3 reads TGCGCCAGCAGCCAAGGACAGGGATACTCTAGCACAGATACGCAGTATTTT.

V gene TRBV9 combines with J gene TRBJ1-5, with unresolved D. From germline, CDR1 is SGDLS and CDR2 YYNGEE. This CDR3 comprises 13 residues. V was shortened by 4 bases and J by 6 bases, with 11 bases between the two germline ends. This CDR3 reads CASSLSGGQPQHF. CDR3 in DNA: TGTGCCAGCAGCCTCTCCGGCGGTCAGCCCCAGCATTTT.

A few counts support this clone. V and J are TRBV30 and TRBJ1-2; the D is unclear. With 0 bases removed from V and 10 bases from J, the gap between germline ends came to 12 bases. Germline CDR1 and CDR2: GTSNPN and SVGIG (reference sequence). The CDR3 sequence is 12 residues long. CDR3 in DNA: TGTGCCTGGAGTGTACTTGGAGTCCTCTACACCTTC. Translated: CAWSVLGVLYTF.

Only a few counts were recorded for this clone. This sequence joins TRBV29-1 and TRBJ2-1; D may be TRBD1 (5 bases). CDR3 length: 15 residues. Germline values: CDR1 SQVTM, CDR2 ANQGSEA. The V and J ends lost 6 bases and 4 bases respectively, with 19 bases between them. The DNA of the CDR3 is TGCAGCGTGACGTATGGGGCGGCCCTATACAATGAGCAGTTCTTC. Protein: CSVTYGAALYNEQFF.

This rearrangement joins TRBV7-9 to TRBJ2-5, with unresolved D. Trimming removed 5 bases at V and 14 bases at J, with 6 bases between. CDR3 length: 8 amino acids. Germline V gives CDR1 SEHNR, CDR2 FQNEAQ (reference sequence). The DNA of the CDR3 is TGTGCCAGCAGCCCCTTTTACTTC. The encoded protein is CASSPFYF.

V is TRBV9 and J is TRBJ2-2, with D possibly matching TRBD2 (5 bases). V gave up 3 bases and J gave up 0 bases, with 9 bases separating them. The CDR3 runs 15 residues. Per the germline V gene, CDR1 is SGDLS and CDR2 is YYNGEE. The CDR3 here is CASSGAAANTGELFF. The DNA of the CDR3 is TGTGCCAGCAGCGGAGCGGCCGCGAACACCGGGGAGCTGTTTTTT.

The CDR3 DNA sequence: TGTGCCTGGAGTTTGGAGGGCACCGGGGAGCTGTTTTTT. This gives the protein CAWSLEGTGELFF. V and J are TRBV30 and TRBJ2-2, with a possible D match to TRBD2 (6 bases). CDR1 and CDR2 from the germline V gene are GTSNPN and SVGIG (reference sequence). CDR3 length: 13 amino acids. Trimming shortened V by 2 bases and J by 4 bases, and 8 bases separated the two germline ends.

Only one count was recorded for this clone. V gene TRBV4-1 combines with J gene TRBJ1-2; possibly TRBD1 for D (6 bases). CDR3 length: 15 residues. Germline lookup yields CDR1 MGHRA and CDR2 YSYEKL. V was trimmed by 4 bases and J by 2 bases, leaving 14 bases between them. CDR3 in DNA: TGCGCCAGCAGCCGGGGAGAGGGACACAACTATGGCTACACCTTC. This codes for CASSRGEGHNYGYTF.

The chain carries TRBV5-1 and TRBJ1-4; TRBD1 agrees at 7 bases. V dropped 2 bases and J dropped 3; count of bases not matched to a gene: 1. The CDR3 sequence is 14 residues long. Germline V gene lookup returns CDR1 SGHRS and CDR2 YFSETQ. CDR3 residues: CASSFDRANEKLFF. The CDR3 DNA reads TGCGCCAGCAGCTTCGACAGGGCTAATGAAAAACTGTTTTTT.

This clone came up a few times. V and J are TRBV6-5 and TRBJ1-6; possibly TRBD1 for D (5 bases). The germline V gene has CDR1 MNHEY and CDR2 SVGAGI. The CDR3 extends over 14 amino acids. The V end lost 6 bases, the J end lost 10 bases, and 16 bases lay between the germline ends. The CDR3 region is CASSRQGIASPLHF. The DNA for the CDR3 is TGTGCCAGCAGCCGGCAGGGAATCGCCTCACCCCTCCACTTT.